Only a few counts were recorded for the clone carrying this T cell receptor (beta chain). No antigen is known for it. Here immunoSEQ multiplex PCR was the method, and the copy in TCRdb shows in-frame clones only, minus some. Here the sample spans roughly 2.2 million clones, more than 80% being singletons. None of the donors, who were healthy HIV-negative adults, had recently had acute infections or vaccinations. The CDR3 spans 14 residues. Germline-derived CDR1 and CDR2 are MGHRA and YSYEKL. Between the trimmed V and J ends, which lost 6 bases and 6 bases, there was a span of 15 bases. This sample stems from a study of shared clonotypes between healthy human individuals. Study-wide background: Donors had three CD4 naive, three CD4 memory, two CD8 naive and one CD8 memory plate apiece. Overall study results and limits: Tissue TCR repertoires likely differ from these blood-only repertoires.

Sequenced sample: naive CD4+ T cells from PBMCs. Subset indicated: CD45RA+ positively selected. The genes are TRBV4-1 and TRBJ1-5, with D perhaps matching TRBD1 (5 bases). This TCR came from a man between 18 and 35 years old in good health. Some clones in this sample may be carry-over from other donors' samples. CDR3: CASSGGRGGQPQHF. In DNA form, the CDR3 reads TGCGCCAGCAGTGGCGGAAGGGGAGGTCAGCCCCAGCATTTT.